A selection of T cell receptor beta chains follows, all from one sample in a study of T cells in Graves' hyperthyroidism and ophthalmopathy. One entry per CDR3 protein, called by TCRdb with MiXCR from the multiplex PCR reads. The sample includes fewer than 450,000 distinct CDR3 sequences, around 20% of them seen just once. Material for sequencing was blood. These receptors originate from a man younger than 35 with Graves' ophthalmopathy. CDR3s include the opening cysteine and the closing phenylalanine or tryptophan. The D gene is left open where the match is weak. The listing skips clone size in some rows; elsewhere it reads once, few, many or a size class.

>many|TRBJ1-5|TRBD1|TRBV11-2
CASSLDEGGVQPQHF
TGTGCCAGCAGCTTAGATGAAGGGGGCGTTCAGCCCCAGCATTTT
>many|TRBJ1-1|.|TRBV13
CASSLSPGKNTEAFF
TGTGCCAGCAGCTTAAGTCCGGGGAAGAACACTGAAGCTTTCTTT
>.|TRBJ2-5|TRBD2|TRBV2
CANKRLAGPQETQYF
TGTGCCAACAAGCGACTAGCGGGGCCCCAAGAGACCCAGTACTTC
>many|TRBJ1-1|TRBD1|TRBV12-3/TRBV12-4
CASRGGRDREAFF
TGTGCCAGCAGAGGGGGCCGGGACCGTGAAGCTTTCTTT
>many|TRBJ2-7|.|TRBV6-1
CASWKSETYEQYF
TGTGCCAGCTGGAAGTCAGAAACTTACGAGCAGTACTTC
>.|TRBJ2-3|TRBD2|TRBV28
CASSPLPGLGGDTQYF
TGTGCCAGCAGTCCTTTACCGGGACTAGGAGGAGATACGCAGTATTTT
>few|TRBJ2-2|.|TRBV5-1
CASSYGQPNTGELFF
TGCGCCAGCAGCTATGGACAGCCGAACACCGGGGAGCTGTTTTTT
>few|TRBJ2-7|.|TRBV4-2
CASSHLWGPGYEQYF
TGTGCCAGCAGCCACCTTTGGGGGCCAGGGTACGAGCAGTACTTC
>many|TRBJ1-2|TRBD1|TRBV27
CASSLSNGTANYGYTF
TGTGCCAGCAGTTTATCGAACGGGACAGCAAACTATGGCTACACCTTC
>few|TRBJ1-4|.|TRBV18
CASSPDTRRINEKLFF
TGTGCCAGCTCACCAGACACTCGACGGATAAATGAAAAACTGTTTTTT
>.|TRBJ1-1|TRBD1|TRBV6-1
CASTLGTGLATEAFF
TGTGCCAGCACCCTAGGGACAGGGTTGGCCACTGAAGCTTTCTTT
>.|TRBJ2-5|.|TRBV10-1
CASSQQGVEETQYF
TGCGCCAGCAGTCAACAGGGAGTGGAAGAGACCCAGTACTTC
>.|TRBJ2-1|.|TRBV7-2
CASRASGPYNEQFF
TGTGCCAGCAGGGCTTCGGGGCCGTACAATGAGCAGTTCTTC
>.|TRBJ2-1|.|TRBV13
CASSLAPSNEQFF
TGTGCCAGCAGCTTAGCCCCCTCTAATGAGCAGTTCTTC
>.|TRBJ2-1|TRBD2|TRBV12-3/TRBV12-4
CASKITSARSYNEQFF
TGTGCCAGCAAAATCACTAGCGCCCGATCCTACAATGAGCAGTTCTTC
>few|TRBJ1-2|.|TRBV6-1
CASPGGANYGYTF
TGTGCCAGCCCCGGAGGGGCGAACTATGGCTACACCTTC
>many|TRBJ2-7|.|TRBV5-1
CASSPTDPTYEQYF
TGCGCCAGCAGCCCGACTGACCCAACCTACGAGCAGTACTTC
>few|TRBJ2-7|.|TRBV20-1
CSARSPRMSSYEQYF
TGCAGTGCTAGAAGCCCCAGGATGAGCTCCTACGAGCAGTACTTC
>once|TRBJ2-3|.|TRBV7-9
CASSFSLAQDTQYF
TGTGCCAGCAGCTTCTCACTAGCACAAGATACGCAGTATTTT
>.|TRBJ1-4|.|TRBV7-3
CASSLAAGAGEKLFF
TGTGCCAGCAGCTTAGCGGCGGGGGCTGGGGAAAAACTGTTTTTT
>few|TRBJ1-2|.|TRBV9
CASSVMTGPYGYTF
TGTGCCAGCAGCGTAATGACTGGACCCTATGGCTACACCTTC
>many|TRBJ1-5|.|TRBV18
CASSPAGEPQHF
TGTGCCAGCTCACCAGCGGGCGAGCCCCAGCATTTT
>few|TRBJ1-5|.|TRBV7-2
CASSLSPGFGNQPQHF
TGTGCCAGCAGCTTAAGCCCAGGGTTTGGGAATCAGCCCCAGCATTTT
>.|TRBJ1-5|.|TRBV20-1
CSASDSRLVGNQPQHF
TGCAGTGCTAGCGACAGTCGTTTAGTGGGCAATCAGCCCCAGCATTTT
>.|TRBJ2-1|TRBD1|TRBV9
CASSVGVRNRGNEQFF
TGTGCCAGCAGCGTAGGGGTGAGAAACAGGGGCAATGAGCAGTTCTTC
>many|TRBJ2-7|.|TRBV24-1
CAISPGQGDEQYF
TGTGCCATCTCCCCCGGGCAGGGAGACGAGCAGTACTTC
>.|TRBJ1-2|TRBD1|TRBV9
CASSVGGTGYGYTF
TGTGCCAGCAGCGTAGGGGGGACAGGATATGGCTACACCTTC
>few|TRBJ2-3|.|TRBV2
CASRGTGTVGDTQYF
TGTGCCAGCAGAGGGACCGGGACGGTGGGGGATACGCAGTATTTT
>.|TRBJ2-7|TRBD1|TRBV6-1
CAGSPGDRVTYEQYF
TGTGCCGGCTCTCCCGGGGACAGGGTAACCTACGAGCAGTACTTC
>many|TRBJ1-1|TRBD1|TRBV19
CASSIADRGTEAFF
TGTGCCAGTAGTATAGCGGACAGGGGAACTGAAGCTTTCTTT
>many|TRBJ2-3|TRBD1|TRBV7-9
CASSPEKQGVNTQYF
TGTGCCAGCAGTCCCGAGAAACAGGGGGTCAATACGCAGTATTTT